This T cell receptor (beta chain) was identified during a study of CXCR3-negative and CXCR3-positive naive CD8 T cells. Naive CD8+ T cells had a CD45RO-CCR7+CD27+CD95- phenotype. TRB cDNA was prepared as libraries by UMI-labeled 5' RACE. TCRdb reprocessed the 5' RACE reads, with one entry per CDR3 protein and no DNA. The sample has about 120,000 distinct CDR3 sequences. On this clonotype: Antigen specificity is unknown.

General study points: TRBV-TRBJ usage was similar across naive CXCR3 subsets but distinct in memory cells. High diversity, comparable across both naive subsets, contrasted with much lower diversity in memory CD8+ cells.

The sequencing input was naive CXCR3- CD8+ T cells from blood. Subset meaning: CD45RO-CCR7+CD27+CD95- naive CD8+ T cells lacking CXCR3 (TNR3-). The receptor was isolated from a human donor in good health. Some clones in this sample may be carry-over from other donors' samples.

The CDR3: CASSRTSGDNNEQFF. The chain carries TRBV12-3 or TRBV12-4 and TRBJ2-1; TCRdb's D gene call, TRBD2, goes unchecked for lack of DNA. The CDR3 is made up of 15 amino acids.